The entry that follows covers one T cell receptor beta chain sequence. As to time point: peripheral blood 6 weeks after treatment start. This entry is derived from a study of PD-L1 blockade in urothelial cancer. Spiking of synthetic TCR analog templates was performed in each PCR. The table came from immunoSEQ multiplex PCR; TCRdb's copy has only in-frame clones and leaves some out. The repertoire consists of 75,000 to 100,000 clones, with over 80% occurring once and the leading ten covering over 7.5%. Sequenced here: PBMCs, sampled around atezolizumab (anti-PD-L1) treatment. The receptor was isolated from a man in his sixties or seventies with urothelial cancer.

CDR3 sequence: CASSFPGRGVGGYTF. CDR3 coding DNA: TGTGCCAGCAGTTTCCCCGGACGGGGGGTGGGGGGCTACACCTTC. The J gene is TRBJ1-2, the V gene TRBV28; D may be TRBD1 (5 bases). The CDR3 length is 15 residues. Trimming stripped 3 bases from V and 8 bases from J, with 19 bases between. Germline V CDR1 and CDR2: MDHEN, SYDVKM.